These 27 T cell receptor beta chains were sequenced from one sample in a study of metastatic and nonmetastatic thyroid tumors. TCRdb re-called the PCR reads with MiXCR. The sample carries about 69,000 clones, 14% recorded once. All patients were treatment-naive before thyroid surgery. Sequenced: blood. Receptors were obtained from a male donor with papillary thyroid cancer or a benign thyroid nodule (not recorded which). Some clones in this sample may be carry-over from other donors' samples.

This clone showed up many times. The V call is TRBV12-3 or TRBV12-4, the J call TRBJ2-1; D possibly corresponds to TRBD2 (6 bases). The CDR3 spans 18 residues. The V and J ends lost 4 bases and 0 bases respectively, with 19 bases between them. The CDR3 DNA sequence: TGTGCCAGCAGTTCAAGTGGAGGGGCAGGACACTCCTACAATGAGCAGTTCTTC. It encodes CASSSSGGAGHSYNEQFF.

This clone was seen many times. The rearrangement links TRBV29-1 to TRBJ2-4; TRBD2 matches 9 bases. CDR3 size: 13 residues. Per germline, CDR1 SQVTM and CDR2 ANQGSEA. The trim removed 4 bases at V and 7 bases at J, leaving 5 bases unmatched. Here the CDR3 DNA reads TGCAGCGTTGTGCGGGAGGGGTTGAACATTCAGTACTTC. This translates into CSVVREGLNIQYF.

This clone was picked up many times. The V call is TRBV6-2 or TRBV6-3, the J call TRBJ2-7; D uncertain. Germline lookup yields CDR1 MNHEY and CDR2 SVGEGT. V was shortened by 0 bases and J by 7 bases, with 4 bases between the two germline ends. The CDR3 sequence is 11 residues long. CDR3 bases: TGTGCCAGCAGTTACTCGACTGAGCAGTACTTC. Amino acids: CASSYSTEQYF.

This clone was counted between two and nine times. V is TRBV7-3 and J is TRBJ1-2, with D perhaps matching TRBD1 (5 bases). Germline CDR1 is SGHTA and CDR2 is FQGTGA. The CDR3 has 18 residues. V was shortened by 5 bases and J by 0 bases, with 22 bases between the two germline ends. The CDR3 spells CASSLSGTGNGTNYGYTF. CDR3 coding DNA: TGTGCCAGCAGCCTGTCCGGGACGGGCAACGGGACTAACTATGGCTACACCTTC.

The table lists this clone with many counts. V gene TRBV30 combines with J gene TRBJ1-5; 7 positions match TRBD1. The V gene's germline CDR1 is GTSNPN and CDR2 SVGIG (reference sequence). V lost 4 bases and J lost 4; bases outside the gene matches: 4. The CDR3 spans 13 residues. CDR3 region: CAWTAGGNQPQHF. The CDR3 nucleotides read TGTGCCTGGACGGCAGGGGGGAATCAGCCCCAGCATTTT.

This clone was seen at least ten times. The chain employs TRBV7-9 and TRBJ1-2, with TRBD1 matching 7 bases. Trimming cost V 1 base and J 1 base; bases outside gene matches: 3. There are 15 residues in the CDR3. Germline loops: CDR1 SEHNR, CDR2 FQNEAQ (reference sequence). The CDR3 protein is CASSLEGGFNYGYTF. DNA of the CDR3: TGTGCCAGCAGCTTAGAAGGGGGCTTTAACTATGGCTACACCTTC.

This clone appeared a few times. With a much larger clone just one base away, this may be a read error. The chain joins TRBV4-1 to TRBJ2-1; D is perhaps TRBD1 or TRBD2 (5 bases each). The germline CDR1 and CDR2 sequences are MGHRA and YSYEKL. This CDR3 comprises 15 residues. V was trimmed by 3 bases and J by 4 bases, leaving 13 bases between them. The CDR3 sequence: CASSQGETTYNEQFF. CDR3 nucleotides: TGCGCCAGCAGCCAGGGGGAGACCACTTACAATGAGCAGTTCTTC.

This clone has a count of ten or more. The chain's CDR3 is CASSVDGPSYNEQFF. The CDR3 nucleotides read TGTGCCAGCAGCGTAGACGGGCCCTCCTACAATGAGCAGTTCTTC. V is TRBV9 and J is TRBJ2-1; D call uncertain. The V and J ends lost 0 bases and 0 bases respectively, with 7 bases between them. This CDR3 has 15 amino acids. Germline loops: CDR1 SGDLS, CDR2 YYNGEE.

CDR3 in amino acids: CASSLGGIRNTGELFF. The CDR3 DNA reads as TGTGCCAGCAGTTTAGGGGGCATAAGGAACACCGGGGAGCTGTTTTTT. This chain uses TRBV6-5 with TRBJ2-2; 7 positions match TRBD1. V was pared by 4 bases and J by 1 base, with 6 bases of the junction left unmatched. This CDR3 is 16 amino acids long. CDR1 is MNHEY and CDR2 is SVGAGI in the germline V gene.

This clone has a count of ten or more. The chain uses TRBV6-5 and TRBJ2-7; D uncertain. V lost 0 bases and J lost 0, with 12 bases in between. The CDR3 is 16 residues long. Germline V lookup: CDR1 MNHEY, CDR2 SVGAGI. The CDR3 sequence: CASSYSFDGSSYEQYF. The CDR3 bases are TGTGCCAGCAGTTACTCATTCGACGGAAGCTCCTACGAGCAGTACTTC.

V is TRBV6-1 and J is TRBJ1-4; D perhaps matches TRBD1 (5 bases). Germline V gene data show CDR1 as MNHNS and CDR2 as SASEGT. Trimming stripped 2 bases from V and 7 bases from J, with 14 bases between. The CDR3 is 15 residues long. CDR3 sequence reads: CASSEMGPSGEKLFF. The CDR3 coding sequence is TGTGCCAGCAGTGAAATGGGACCCTCCGGTGAAAAACTGTTTTTT.

The table lists this clone with many counts. The V gene is TRBV28, the J gene TRBJ1-1, with D possibly matching TRBD1 (5 bases). The ends were cut back, 8 bases at V and 7 bases at J, with 17 bases in the middle. Germline assignment: CDR1 MDHEN and CDR2 SYDVKM. The CDR3 covers 13 residues. The CDR3 here is CASHISPQGEAFF. CDR3 coding DNA: TGTGCCAGCCACATATCCCCCCAGGGTGAAGCTTTCTTT.

This clone was seen at least ten times. The chain carries TRBV20-1 and TRBJ2-3; D is unresolved. CDR1 and CDR2 from the germline V gene are DFQATT and SNEGSKA (reference sequence). This CDR3 comprises 11 residues. V lost 5 bases and J 3 bases, leaving 6 bases between the germline ends. For the CDR3, the DNA is TGCAGTGCTCCCTCTACAGATACGCAGTATTTT. Residues: CSAPSTDTQYF.

This clone was found many times. V usage is TRBV27 and J usage is TRBJ2-7; TRBD1 or TRBD2 may be the D gene (5 bases each). This CDR3 has 13 amino acids. Germline V gene lookup returns CDR1 MNHEY and CDR2 SMNVEV (reference sequence). Trimming cost V 5 bases and J 9 bases, with 17 bases left between them. In DNA form, the CDR3 reads TGTGCCAGCAGTCGAACCCCCAGGGACGGGCAGTACTTC. Its protein is CASSRTPRDGQYF.

This clone came up a few times. This sequence may be a read error, since a much larger clone differs from it by one base. The V and J genes are TRBV9 and TRBJ1-1; weak D call: TRBD1 (5 bases). Germline CDR1 and CDR2: SGDLS and YYNGEE. Trimming took 4 bases from V and 5 from J, leaving 15 bases between them. This CDR3 is built from 14 residues. CDR3 in amino acids: CASSPLGGGTEAFF. CDR3 DNA: TGTGCCAGCAGCCCCCTGGGGGGGGGGACTGAAGCTTTCTTT. The entire variable domain, with the rest obtained from reference TRBV9 and TRBJ1-1, is as follows: DSGVTQTPKHLITATGQRVTLRCSPRSGDLSVYWYQQSLDQGLQFLIQYYNGEERAKGNILERFSAQQFPDLHSELNLSSLELGDSALYFCASSPLGGGTEAFFGQGTRLTVV.

Comment on this clone: A much larger clone lies one base from this, so it may be a read error. This sequence joins TRBV3-1 and TRBJ2-3; D unresolved. The CDR3 extends over 14 amino acids. Trimming took off 3 bases at V and 1 base at J, with 8 bases between the two ends. Germline loops: CDR1 LGHDT, CDR2 YNNKEL (reference sequence). The CDR3 DNA reads as TGTGCCAGCAGCCACAATCTGTGCACAGATACGCAGTATTTT. Amino acids: CASSHNLCTDTQYF.

This clone has at least ten counts. The chain links TRBV11-3 to TRBJ1-1; D gene ambiguous. Germline values: CDR1 SGHNT, CDR2 YENEEA. This CDR3 is 18 amino acids long. The ends were cut back, 1 base at V and 5 bases at J, with 23 bases in the middle. The CDR3 bases are TGTGCCAGCAGCTTAGGAAGACTCTGGATGGGAGTATCTACTGAAGCTTTCTTT. It codes for CASSLGRLWMGVSTEAFF.

This clone was found many times. The chain uses TRBV20-1 and TRBJ2-2; D unresolved. V lost 4 bases and J lost 7, with 10 bases in between. Germline V gene sequence: CDR1 DFQATT, CDR2 SNEGSKA (reference sequence). There are 12 residues in the CDR3. CDR3 sequence reads: CSAISDIGELFF. CDR3 nucleotide sequence: TGCAGTGCTATTTCGGATATCGGGGAGCTGTTTTTT.

This clone was seen repeatedly, ten times or more. The J gene is TRBJ1-2, the V gene TRBV9; the match to TRBD1 covers 8 bases. CDR1 is SGDLS, CDR2 YYNGEE, per germline. Germline trimming cut 0 bases from V and 3 bases from J; bases unmatched to any gene: 4. CDR3 length: 15 amino acids. CDR3 protein: CASSVVDRDDYGYTF. In nucleotides, the CDR3 is TGTGCCAGCAGCGTAGTGGACAGGGATGACTATGGCTACACCTTC.

This clone occurred many times. The V and J genes are TRBV29-1 and TRBJ1-2, with D possibly matching TRBD1 (5 bases). This CDR3 has 11 residues. Germline V gene lookup returns CDR1 SQVTM and CDR2 ANQGSEA. The CDR3: CKTSGENGYTF. The CDR3 DNA is TGCAAAACCTCGGGGGAAAATGGCTACACCTTC.

This clone was seen repeatedly, ten times or more. J is TRBJ1-6 and V is TRBV10-3; 8 bases fit TRBD1. J was trimmed by 9 bases and V by 3 bases; bases with no gene match: 7. The V gene's germline CDR1 is ENHRY and CDR2 SYGVKD. CDR3 length: 15 amino acids. DNA for the CDR3: TGTGCCATCAGTGATTGGACAGGGTTAAGTTCACCCCTCCACTTT. It specifies CAISDWTGLSSPLHF.

This clone was counted ten times or more. The chain carries TRBV28 and TRBJ1-6; 8 positions agree with TRBD1. This CDR3 has 14 amino acids. Germline V gives CDR1 MDHEN, CDR2 SYDVKM. Trimming cost V 2 bases and J 9 bases; bases outside gene matches: 3. The CDR3 nucleotides read TGTGCCAGCAGTTTACCAGGGGGCGGTTCACCCCTCCACTTT. Its translation is CASSLPGGGSPLHF.

The chain has TRBV7-7 and TRBJ1-1, with D maybe TRBD1 (6 bases). This CDR3 spans 14 amino acids. Germline V gene lookup returns CDR1 SSHAT and CDR2 FNYEAQ (reference sequence). CDR3 loop: CASGLWGAYTEAFF. The CDR3 nucleotides read TGTGCTAGCGGGCTTTGGGGGGCGTACACTGAAGCTTTCTTT.

Ten or more counts support this clone. V is TRBV11-2 and J is TRBJ2-1; 10 bases are shared with TRBD2. Germline V gene sequence: CDR1 SGHAT, CDR2 FQNNGV. V shed 6 bases, J shed 9 bases, and the junction held 14 bases outside the gene matches. This CDR3 spans 16 amino acids. This CDR3 reads CASSYPGLAGDGEQFF. Here the CDR3 DNA reads TGTGCCAGCAGTTACCCGGGGCTAGCGGGAGATGGTGAGCAGTTCTTC. Based on the CDR3 plus reference TRBV11-2 and TRBJ2-1, the full variable domain is EAGVAQSPRYKIIEKRQSVAFWCNPISGHATLYWYQQILGQGPKLLIQFQNNGVVDDSQLPKDRFSAERLKGVDSTLKIQPAKLEDSAVYLCASSYPGLAGDGEQFFGPGTRLTVL.

This clone was detected many times. This chain uses TRBV10-3 with TRBJ2-5, with 14 bases lining up with TRBD2. Germline CDR1 is ENHRY and CDR2 is SYGVKD. V dropped 3 bases and J dropped 5; count of bases not matched to a gene: 8. The CDR3 runs 17 residues. The CDR3 sequence is CAISDSAGLAGVETQYF. As DNA, the CDR3 is TGTGCCATCAGTGATAGCGCGGGACTAGCGGGAGTGGAGACCCAGTACTTC.

This clone has only a few counts. One base away lies a much larger clone, so this may be a sequencing read error. The chain couples TRBV25-1 to TRBJ2-6; maybe TRBD2 (6 bases). Germline V CDR1 and CDR2: MGHDK, SYGVNS. The length of the CDR3 is 19 residues. Trimming cost V 0 bases and J 0 bases, with 15 bases left between them. The CDR3 is CASSEYLGGPSSGANVLTF. CDR3 sequence (DNA): TGTGCCAGCAGTGAATACTTGGGGGGTCCAAGCTCTGGGGCCAACGTCCTGACTTTC.

This clone was detected many times. This rearrangement joins TRBV28 to TRBJ1-4; a weak D match, TRBD1 (5 bases). Germline V gene lookup returns CDR1 MDHEN and CDR2 SYDVKM. The ends were cut back, 5 bases at V and 7 bases at J, with 17 bases in the middle. This CDR3 region has 15 residues. The CDR3 here is CASSRPGVKGEKLFF. As DNA, the CDR3 is TGTGCCAGCAGTAGGCCGGGGGTCAAGGGTGAAAAACTGTTTTTT.